One TCR beta chain is described in this entry. This clone has a count of ten or more. Its antigen is currently not known. Per-base qualities were not stored, and no clone one base away is much larger. Receptor amplification or capture employed PCR. The instrument was an Illumina HiSeq 4000. High-throughput sequencing was used to profile the TCR beta-chain CDR3 region of every patient. As for the authors' bioinformatics: CDR3 differences across clinicopathological groups were used to build a classifier for discriminating distant-metastatic papillary thyroid cancer patients. The Shannon index was used to assess repertoire diversity, and the Morisita-Horn index was used to assess tumor-blood repertoire similarity. The raw public data were reprocessed by TCRdb itself: fastp quality trimming at Q25, MiXCR clonotype calling, in-frame beta chains only. The V and J calls, along with clone size, are taken from TCRdb and not from the paper's own processing. The sample table records around 24,000 clones; 20% to 25% of these occur just once. The top ten constitute 13% of the sample.

This sample stems from a study of metastatic and nonmetastatic thyroid tumors (dated by TCRdb to the early 2020s). Concerning the study at large: Repertoires were compared across peripheral blood and tumor or nodule tissue samples from malignant and benign thyroid patients. What the study reported, not specific to this receptor: In both blood and tumor samples, malignant tumors were reported to have significantly higher TCR beta diversity than benign nodules.

No patient had received any treatment before thyroid surgery. The study retrospectively analysed patient clinical samples collected from about 2012 to 2019 using T-cell receptor beta sequencing. The germline V gene encodes CDR1 ENHRY and CDR2 SYGVKD. Including cysteine and phenylalanine, the CDR3 has 13 amino acids. Only the CDR3 part of the read is kept: 39 bases, read in frame from the first base. Between the V and J ends, shortened by 10 bases and 6 bases respectively, the junction contains 13 bases. Sequences were obtained from blood. The chain uses TRBV10-3 and TRBJ1-6; the D gene is perhaps TRBD1, on 5 matching bases. This TCR was sampled from a male donor with papillary thyroid cancer or a benign thyroid nodule (not recorded which). Some clones in this sample may be carry-over from other donors' samples. CDR3 protein: CATLRDFNSPLHF. The DNA sequence is as follows: TGTGCCACCCTCAGGGACTTTAATTCACCCCTCCACTTT.